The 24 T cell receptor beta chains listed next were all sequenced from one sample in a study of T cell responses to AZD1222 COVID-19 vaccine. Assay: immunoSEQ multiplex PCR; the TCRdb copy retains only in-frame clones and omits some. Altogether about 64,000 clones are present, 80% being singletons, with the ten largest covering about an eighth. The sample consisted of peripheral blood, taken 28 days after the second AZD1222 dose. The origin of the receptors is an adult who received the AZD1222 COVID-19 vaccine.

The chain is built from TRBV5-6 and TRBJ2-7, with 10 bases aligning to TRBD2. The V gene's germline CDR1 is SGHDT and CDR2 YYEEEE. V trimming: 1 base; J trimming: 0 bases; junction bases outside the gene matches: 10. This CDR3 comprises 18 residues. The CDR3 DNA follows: TGTGCCAGCAGCTTGTTCGGGATAGCGGGGGGTAGCTCCTACGAGCAGTACTTC. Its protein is CASSLFGIAGGSSYEQYF.

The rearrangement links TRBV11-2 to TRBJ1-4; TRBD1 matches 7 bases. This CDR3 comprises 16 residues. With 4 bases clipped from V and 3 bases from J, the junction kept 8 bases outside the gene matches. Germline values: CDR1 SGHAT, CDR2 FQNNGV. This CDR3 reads CASSSTGWGSNEKLFF. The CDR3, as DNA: TGTGCCAGCAGCTCGACAGGGTGGGGATCTAATGAAAAACTGTTTTTT.

CDR3 DNA sequence: TGTGCCAGCAGTAGTGATTGGGGGCTAAGGGAGACCCAGTACTTC. Its translation: CASSSDWGLRETQYF. The chain uses TRBV27 and TRBJ2-5; tentative D call: TRBD1 (6 bases). The CDR3 is made up of 15 amino acids. Germline V lookup: CDR1 MNHEY, CDR2 SMNVEV (reference sequence). The V gene lost 5 bases and the J gene lost 5 bases, with 18 bases spanning the gap.

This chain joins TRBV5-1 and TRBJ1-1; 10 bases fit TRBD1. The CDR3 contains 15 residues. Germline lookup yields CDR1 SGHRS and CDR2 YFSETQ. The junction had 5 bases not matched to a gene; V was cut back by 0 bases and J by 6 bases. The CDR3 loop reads CASSLGTGGGSEAFF. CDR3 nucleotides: TGCGCCAGCAGCTTGGGGACAGGGGGTGGCTCTGAAGCTTTCTTT.

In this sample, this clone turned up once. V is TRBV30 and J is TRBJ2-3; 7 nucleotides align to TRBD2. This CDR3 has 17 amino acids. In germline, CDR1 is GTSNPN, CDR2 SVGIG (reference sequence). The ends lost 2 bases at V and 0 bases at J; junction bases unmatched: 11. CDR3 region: CAWSRLAATSSTDTQYF. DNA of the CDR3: TGTGCCTGGAGTAGGCTAGCGGCTACTTCAAGCACAGATACGCAGTATTTT.

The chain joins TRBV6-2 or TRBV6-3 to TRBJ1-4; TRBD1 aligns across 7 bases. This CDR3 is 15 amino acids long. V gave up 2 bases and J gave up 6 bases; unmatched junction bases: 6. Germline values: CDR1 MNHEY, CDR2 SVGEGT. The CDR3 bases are TGTGCCAGCAGTTACCTGACAGGGCGGTATGAAAAACTGTTTTTT. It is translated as CASSYLTGRYEKLFF.

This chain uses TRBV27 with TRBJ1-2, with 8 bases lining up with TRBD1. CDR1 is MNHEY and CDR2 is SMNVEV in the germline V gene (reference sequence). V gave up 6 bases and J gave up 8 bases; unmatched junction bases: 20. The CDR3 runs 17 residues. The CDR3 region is CASRSWDRRKTASGYTF. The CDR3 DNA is TGTGCCAGCAGGTCCTGGGACAGGAGAAAGACGGCGAGCGGCTACACCTTC.

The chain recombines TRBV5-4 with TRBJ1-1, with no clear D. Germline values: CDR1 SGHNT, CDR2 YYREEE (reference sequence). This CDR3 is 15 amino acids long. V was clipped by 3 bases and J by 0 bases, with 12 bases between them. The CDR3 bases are TGTGCCAGCAGCTCACCGGGAACATTGAACACTGAAGCTTTCTTT. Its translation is CASSSPGTLNTEAFF.

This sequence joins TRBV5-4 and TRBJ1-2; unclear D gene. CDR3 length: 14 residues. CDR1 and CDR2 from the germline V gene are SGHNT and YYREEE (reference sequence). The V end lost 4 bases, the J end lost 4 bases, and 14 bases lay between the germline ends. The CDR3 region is CASSRKIDGYGYTF. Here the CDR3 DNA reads TGTGCCAGCAGCCGAAAGATCGACGGCTATGGCTACACCTTC.

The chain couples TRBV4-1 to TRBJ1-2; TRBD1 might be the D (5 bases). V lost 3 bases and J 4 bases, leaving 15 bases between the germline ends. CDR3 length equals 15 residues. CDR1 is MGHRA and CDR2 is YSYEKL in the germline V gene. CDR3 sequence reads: CASSHVGRVGYGYTF. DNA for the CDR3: TGCGCCAGCAGCCATGTTGGCAGGGTCGGCTATGGCTACACCTTC.

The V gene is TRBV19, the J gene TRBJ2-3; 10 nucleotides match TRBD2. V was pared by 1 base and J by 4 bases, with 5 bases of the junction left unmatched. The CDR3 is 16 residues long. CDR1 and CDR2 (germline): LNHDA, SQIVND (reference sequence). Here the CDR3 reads CASSIGAGGVADTQYF. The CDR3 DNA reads TGTGCCAGTAGTATAGGAGCGGGGGGGGTGGCAGATACGCAGTATTTT.

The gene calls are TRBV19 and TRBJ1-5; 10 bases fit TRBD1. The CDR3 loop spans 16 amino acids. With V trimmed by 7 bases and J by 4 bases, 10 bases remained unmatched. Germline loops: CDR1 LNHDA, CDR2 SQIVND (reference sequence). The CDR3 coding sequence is TGTGCCAGTAAGGTTACCGGGACAGGGGTGAATCAGCCCCAGCATTTT. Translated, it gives CASKVTGTGVNQPQHF.

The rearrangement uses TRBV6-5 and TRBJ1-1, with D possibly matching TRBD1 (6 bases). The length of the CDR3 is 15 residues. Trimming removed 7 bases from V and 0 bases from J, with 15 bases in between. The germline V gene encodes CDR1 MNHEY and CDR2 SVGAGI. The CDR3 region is CASNRRGAVNTEAFF. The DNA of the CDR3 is TGTGCCAGCAACAGACGGGGGGCTGTGAACACTGAAGCTTTCTTT.

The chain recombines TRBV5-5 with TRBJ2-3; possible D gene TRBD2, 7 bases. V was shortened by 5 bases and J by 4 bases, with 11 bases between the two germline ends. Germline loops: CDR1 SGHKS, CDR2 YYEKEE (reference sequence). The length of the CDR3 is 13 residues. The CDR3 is CASSRGGADTQYF. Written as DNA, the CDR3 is TGTGCCAGCAGTCGAGGGGGGGCAGATACGCAGTATTTT.

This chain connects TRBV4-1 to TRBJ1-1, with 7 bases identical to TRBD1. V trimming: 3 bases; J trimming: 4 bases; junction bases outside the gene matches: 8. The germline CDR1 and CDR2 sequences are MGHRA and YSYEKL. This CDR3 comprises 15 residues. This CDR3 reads CASSQAGGVSTEAFF. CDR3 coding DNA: TGCGCCAGCAGCCAGGCAGGGGGTGTGAGCACTGAAGCTTTCTTT.

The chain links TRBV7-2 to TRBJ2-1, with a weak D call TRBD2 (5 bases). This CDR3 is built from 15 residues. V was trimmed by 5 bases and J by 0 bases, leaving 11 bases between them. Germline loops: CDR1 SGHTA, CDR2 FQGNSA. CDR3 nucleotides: TGTGCCAGCAGCCCCCGGAGGAGCTCCTACAATGAGCAGTTCTTC. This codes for CASSPRRSSYNEQFF.

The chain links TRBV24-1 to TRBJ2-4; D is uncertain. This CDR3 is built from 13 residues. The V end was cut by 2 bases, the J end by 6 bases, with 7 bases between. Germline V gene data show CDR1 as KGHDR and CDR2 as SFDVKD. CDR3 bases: TGTGCCACCAGTGATTGGGGTGGAAACATTCAGTACTTC. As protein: CATSDWGGNIQYF.

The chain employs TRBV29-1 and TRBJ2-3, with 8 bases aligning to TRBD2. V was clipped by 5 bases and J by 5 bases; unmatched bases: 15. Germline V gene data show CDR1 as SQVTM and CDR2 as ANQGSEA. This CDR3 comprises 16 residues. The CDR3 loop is CSVPGGTGGDRDTQYF. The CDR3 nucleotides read TGCAGCGTTCCCGGCGGGACGGGGGGGGATAGAGATACGCAGTATTTT.

CDR3 nucleotide sequence: TGTGCCAGCAGCCCCGGGGACGGTGATGAGCAGTTCTTC. It encodes CASSPGDGDEQFF. The V gene is TRBV11-3, the J gene TRBJ2-1; perhaps D is TRBD1 or TRBD2 (5 bases each). Germline-derived CDR1 and CDR2 are SGHNT and YENEEA. Deletions cut 5 bases from V and 8 bases from J, with 13 bases between. This CDR3 comprises 13 residues.

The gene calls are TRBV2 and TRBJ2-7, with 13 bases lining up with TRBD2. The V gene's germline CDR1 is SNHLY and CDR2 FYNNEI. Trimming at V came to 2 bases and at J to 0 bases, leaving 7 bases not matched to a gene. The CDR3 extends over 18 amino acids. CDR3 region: CASSEWTSGGQGSYEQYF. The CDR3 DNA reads TGTGCCAGCAGTGAATGGACTAGCGGGGGCCAGGGCTCCTACGAGCAGTACTTC.

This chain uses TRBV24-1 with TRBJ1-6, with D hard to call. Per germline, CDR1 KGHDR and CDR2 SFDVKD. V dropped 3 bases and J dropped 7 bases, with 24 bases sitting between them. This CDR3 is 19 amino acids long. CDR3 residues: CATSDTSSRRRILNSPLHF. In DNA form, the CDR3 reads TGTGCCACCAGTGATACGAGTTCCAGGCGGCGGATACTCAATTCACCCCTCCACTTT.

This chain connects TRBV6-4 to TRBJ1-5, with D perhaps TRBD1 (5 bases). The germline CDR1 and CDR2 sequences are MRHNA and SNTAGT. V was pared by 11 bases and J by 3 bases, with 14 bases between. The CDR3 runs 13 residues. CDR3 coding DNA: TGTGCCGAGGACACCCACCTCAATCAGCCCCAGCATTTT. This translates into CAEDTHLNQPQHF.

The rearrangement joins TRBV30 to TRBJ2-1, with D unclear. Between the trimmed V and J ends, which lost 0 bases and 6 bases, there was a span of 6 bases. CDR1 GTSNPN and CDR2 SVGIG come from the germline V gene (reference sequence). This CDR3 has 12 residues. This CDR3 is CAWSVWGNEQFF. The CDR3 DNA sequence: TGTGCCTGGAGTGTATGGGGCAATGAGCAGTTCTTC.

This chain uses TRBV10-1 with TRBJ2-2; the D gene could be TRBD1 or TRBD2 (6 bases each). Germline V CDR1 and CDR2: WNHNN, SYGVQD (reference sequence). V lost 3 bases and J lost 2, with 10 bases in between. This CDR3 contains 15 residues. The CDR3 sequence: CASSEGGSNTGELFF. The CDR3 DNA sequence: TGCGCCAGCAGTGAAGGGGGGTCTAACACCGGGGAGCTGTTTTTT.